The source of this TCR beta chain is a study of blood T cell repertoires in COVID-19. Study-wide context: T cells, B-cell-depleted T cells, or PBMCs supplied cDNA or gDNA.

Trimming shortened V by 3 bases and J by 2 bases, and 10 bases separated the two germline ends. This CDR3 comprises 14 residues. Germline values: CDR1 DFQATT, CDR2 SNEGSKA (reference sequence). Some clones are missing from TCRdb's copy, which holds only in-frame ones; the method was immunoSEQ multiplex PCR. The table records roughly 200,000 clones, about 85% of them present only once. Sequenced: peripheral blood. The receptor was isolated from a woman older than 75 with acute or convalescent COVID-19. The gene calls are TRBV20-1 and TRBJ1-4, with D possibly TRBD1 on 6 matching bases. The CDR3 is CSASRTDTNEKLFF. CDR3 bases: TGCAGTGCTAGTAGGACAGACACTAATGAAAAACTGTTTTTT.